This is a list of T cell receptor beta chains from one sample in a study of T-cell memory formation after mild COVID-19. Each CDR3 protein is one row after TCRdb ran MiXCR on the 5' RACE reads. The table records about 200,000 distinct CDR3 sequences, over 7.5% of them present only once. The specimen was PBMCs or a T cell subset sorted from them (not recorded which). All receptors come from a man between 18 and 35 years old who had mild COVID-19 (a few samples of this study predate the infection). Cell type and time point are not known. The CDR3 runs from the conserved cysteine through the conserved F or W. The D gene is left open where the match is weak. A clone size is listed for some rows: how often the clone was seen (once, few, many), or a class if it is expanded.

D gene	clone size	V gene	J gene	CDR3 protein	CDR3 DNA
.	.	TRBV20-1	TRBJ2-7	CSARRTDSSYEQYF	TGCAGTGCTAGACGGACAGATAGCTCCTACGAGCAGTACTTC
TRBD1	.	TRBV29-1	TRBJ1-1	CSVDSRGITEAFF	TGCAGCGTTGACTCCAGGGGGATCACTGAAGCTTTCTTT
.	few	TRBV7-3	TRBJ2-6	CASSTGFSGANVLTF	TGTGCCAGCAGTACAGGGTTCTCTGGGGCCAACGTCCTGACTTTC
.	.	TRBV7-8	TRBJ1-1	CASSLSSLAGLEAFF	TGTGCCAGCAGCTTAAGTAGTTTGGCTGGGTTGGAAGCTTTCTTT
TRBD2	few	TRBV7-3	TRBJ2-5	CASSMTAGGIQETQYF	TGTGCCAGCAGCATGACGGCGGGGGGGATACAAGAGACCCAGTACTTC
.	.	TRBV6-5	TRBJ1-2	CASSPGWPPYGYTF	TGTGCCAGCAGCCCCGGATGGCCACCCTATGGCTACACCTTC
.	many	TRBV18	TRBJ2-3	CASSPAQASTDTQYF	TGTGCCAGCTCACCGGCGCAGGCTAGCACAGATACGCAGTATTTT
TRBD2	many	TRBV12-3/TRBV12-4	TRBJ2-5	CASSLRGGQETQYF	TGTGCCAGCAGCCTACGGGGGGGCCAAGAGACCCAGTACTTC
.	.	TRBV25-1	TRBJ2-3	CATRDRLTVDTQYF	TGTGCCACCCGGGATCGACTGACGGTAGATACGCAGTATTTT
.	few	TRBV7-9	TRBJ1-1	CAAGVALTEAFF	TGTGCCGCAGGGGTTGCCCTGACTGAAGCTTTCTTT
.	few	TRBV4-1	TRBJ2-2	CASSQALPGQNTGELFF	TGCGCCAGCAGCCAGGCTCTGCCGGGACAGAACACCGGGGAGCTGTTTTTT
.	few	TRBV27	TRBJ2-3	CASSPRDTGDTQYF	TGTGCCAGCAGTCCCCGGGACACTGGGGATACGCAGTATTTT
TRBD1	few	TRBV6-2/TRBV6-3	TRBJ1-5	CASSPMGQDGNQPQHF	TGTGCCAGCAGCCCAATGGGACAGGACGGCAATCAGCCCCAGCATTTT
.	.	TRBV14	TRBJ2-7	CASSQGLSSQYF	TGTGCCAGCAGCCAAGGACTTAGTTCGCAGTACTTC
.	.	TRBV4-1	TRBJ2-5	CASSYQGQYQETQYF	TGCGCCAGCAGCTACCAAGGGCAGTACCAAGAGACCCAGTACTTC
.	few	TRBV5-1	TRBJ1-2	CASSLDDNYGYTF	TGCGCCAGCAGCTTGGACGATAACTATGGCTACACCTTC
TRBD1	few	TRBV7-9	TRBJ1-6	CAGKQGSANSPLHF	TGTGCCGGCAAACAGGGGTCGGCTAATTCACCCCTCCACTTT
.	.	TRBV30	TRBJ1-5	CAWSVLTRDQPQHF	TGTGCCTGGAGTGTACTCACGCGGGATCAGCCCCAGCATTTT
.	.	TRBV7-2	TRBJ2-1	CASSPRVTSGWRNNEQFF	TGTGCCAGCAGCCCCAGGGTGACTAGTGGATGGAGAAACAATGAGCAGTTCTTC
.	few	TRBV6-2/TRBV6-3	TRBJ1-1	CASSYPFAASGTMNTEAFF	TGTGCCAGCAGTTACCCATTTGCGGCCTCTGGGACCATGAACACTGAAGCTTTCTTT
.	.	TRBV7-2	TRBJ2-7	CASSLDLPFGGRYEQYF	TGTGCCAGCAGCTTAGACCTCCCCTTCGGGGGCAGATACGAGCAGTACTTC
TRBD1	.	TRBV9	TRBJ1-6	CASSTTGRENSPLHF	TGTGCCAGCAGCACGACAGGGAGGGAGAATTCACCCCTCCACTTT
.	.	TRBV5-5	TRBJ1-5	CASSLADQPQHF	TGTGCCAGCAGCTTGGCAGATCAGCCCCAGCATTTT
TRBD2	.	TRBV7-9	TRBJ2-1	CASSWTSLAGGSFF	TGTGCCAGCAGCTGGACTTCCCTAGCGGGGGGATCGTTCTTC
.	.	TRBV4-2	TRBJ1-4	CASSRTGPTNEKLFF	TGTGCCAGCAGCCGCACGGGGCCCACTAATGAAAAACTGTTTTTT
.	.	TRBV6-5	TRBJ2-1	CASSRHETNEQFF	TGTGCCAGCAGCCGCCACGAGACTAATGAGCAGTTCTTC
.	many	TRBV7-8	TRBJ1-2	CASSLAGGDGYTF	TGTGCCAGCAGCTTAGCAGGGGGGGATGGCTACACCTTC